What follows are 26 T cell receptor beta chains derived from one specimen sequenced in a study of beta chain features in type 1 diabetes listed by TCRdb under 2018. Overall study outcomes, separate from this receptor: A moderate but significant shortening of TCRB CDR3 length was observed in type 1 diabetes patients in all four CD4+ subsets.

The receptor library was made with the immunoSEQ multiplex PCR assay. All of the isolated RNA was reverse transcribed with the High Capacity cDNA Reverse Transcription Kit, so expressed TCRB transcripts were sequenced. The source is immuneACCESS, and TCRdb retained only in-frame sequences with V and J called. Part of the clones is not carried over; for the studies checked, unresolved V genes explain less than half of this, and the remainder is unexplained. Recorded for this sample are nearly 350,000 clones; 7% to 10% of them occurred a single time. The ten most abundant clones make up over 0.95% of the sample. Their specific antigens are unknown. The sample was central memory CD4+ T cells from blood. Every receptor here comes from a man aged 25 to 40 with type 1 diabetes.

The table lists this clone with a few counts. In the same sample, other DNA sequences code for this CDR3. V gene TRBV18 combines with J gene TRBJ2-5; perhaps TRBD2 as D (6 bases). The CDR3 spans 14 residues. Per germline, CDR1 KGHSH and CDR2 LQKENI. The V end lost 3 bases, the J end lost 2 bases, and 10 bases lay between the germline ends. In DNA, the CDR3 is TGTGCCAGCTCACCGAGGCGGGGACAAGAGACCCAGTACTTC. It specifies CASSPRRGQETQYF.

This clone was seen ten or more times. This chain connects TRBV27 to TRBJ2-7; tentatively, D is TRBD1 or TRBD2 (5 bases each). The germline gives CDR1 MNHEY, CDR2 SMNVEV (reference sequence). The CDR3 spans 17 residues. V was trimmed by 5 bases and J by 0 bases, leaving 20 bases between them. CDR3 protein: CASSPNKIGASSYEQYF. The CDR3 DNA reads as TGTGCCAGCAGTCCCAACAAAATCGGGGCCTCCTCCTACGAGCAGTACTTC.

The table lists this clone with a few counts. The chain recombines TRBV7-8 with TRBJ2-7; 7 bases match TRBD1. The germline V gene has CDR1 SGHVS and CDR2 FQNEAQ. CDR3 length: 15 amino acids. The J segment lost 1 base and the V segment lost 3 bases, leaving 6 bases of the junction unmatched. CDR3 loop: CASSFSGTASYEQYF. The CDR3 DNA reads TGTGCCAGCAGCTTCTCCGGGACAGCTTCCTACGAGCAGTACTTC. The variable domain in full, with the rest retrieved from reference TRBV7-8 and TRBJ2-7, is GAGVSQSPRYKVAKRGQDVALRCDPISGHVSLFWYQQALGQGPEFLTYFQNEAQLDKSGLPSDRFFAERPEGSVSTLKIQRTQQEDSAVYLCASSFSGTASYEQYFGPGTRLTVT.

There are a few counts of this clone. This chain connects TRBV11-2 to TRBJ2-3; the D gene is possibly TRBD2 (5 bases). The CDR3 extends over 15 amino acids. CDR1 and CDR2 (germline): SGHAT, FQNNGV. V was trimmed by 5 bases and J by 5 bases, leaving 17 bases between them. CDR3 bases: TGTGCCAGCAGCCCAGACCGGCTAGCAATAGATACGCAGTATTTT. It is translated as CASSPDRLAIDTQYF.

This clone was observed a few times. The CDR3 region has the DNA TGCAGCGCCATCCCCGGACAGGGCTACGAGCAGTACTTC. It yields the protein CSAIPGQGYEQYF. The chain carries TRBV29-1 and TRBJ2-7; 8 bases agree with TRBD1. The CDR3 is 13 residues long. V lost 7 bases to trimming and J lost 3 bases; unmatched junction nucleotides: 8. The germline CDR1 and CDR2 sequences are SQVTM and ANQGSEA.

V is TRBV5-1 and J is TRBJ1-1, with D unresolved. Germline V gene data show CDR1 as SGHRS and CDR2 as YFSETQ. V was shortened by 0 bases and J by 10 bases, with 7 bases between the two germline ends. The CDR3 runs 11 residues. CDR3 DNA: TGCGCCAGCAGCTTGGAAGGGAGAGCTTTCTTT. Its translation is CASSLEGRAFF.

The DNA for the CDR3 is TGTGCCAGCAGCCCCTCGGACAACTATGGCTACACCTTC. Translation gives CASSPSDNYGYTF. The chain uses TRBV6-5 and TRBJ1-2, with unresolved D. This CDR3 is built from 13 residues. Trimming stripped 6 bases from V and 2 bases from J, with 10 bases between. CDR1 is MNHEY and CDR2 is SVGAGI in the germline V gene.

This clone showed up many times. The V gene is TRBV5-5, the J gene TRBJ1-6, with a tentative D call TRBD1 (6 bases). CDR3 length: 15 amino acids. CDR1 is SGHKS, CDR2 YYEKEE, per germline (reference sequence). V gave up 0 bases and J gave up 7 bases, with 11 bases separating them. Here the CDR3 reads CASSLEGGENSPLHF. CDR3 nucleotides: TGTGCCAGCAGCTTGGAGGGGGGCGAGAATTCACCCCTCCACTTT.

This clone appeared a few times. J is TRBJ1-2 and V is TRBV25-1, with a tentative D call TRBD1 (6 bases). V was pared by 5 bases and J by 3 bases, with 13 bases between. The CDR3 spans 14 residues. Looked up from germline, CDR1 is MGHDK and CDR2 is SYGVNS. In DNA form, the CDR3 reads TGTGCCAGCAGTTCCCCCAGGGGAGACTATGGCTACACCTTC. Amino acids: CASSSPRGDYGYTF.

There are a few counts of this clone. The chain couples TRBV7-7 to TRBJ2-2; D is possibly TRBD2 (5 bases). Germline values: CDR1 SSHAT, CDR2 FNYEAQ (reference sequence). The CDR3 is 15 amino acids. With 1 base removed from V and 3 bases from J, the gap between germline ends came to 9 bases. The CDR3 reads CASSLESGYTGELFF. The CDR3 nucleotides are TGTGCCAGCAGCTTAGAGAGCGGTTACACCGGGGAGCTGTTTTTT.

In this sample, this clone turned up a few times. The CDR3, as DNA: TGTGCCAGCAGTTACAAAGGGGATGAAAAACTGTTTTTT. Translated, it gives CASSYKGDEKLFF. V and J are TRBV6-5 and TRBJ1-4; TRBD1 might be the D (5 bases). V was shortened by 2 bases and J by 6 bases, with 7 bases between the two germline ends. Looked up from germline, CDR1 is MNHEY and CDR2 is SVGAGI. The length of the CDR3 is 13 residues.

This clone was picked up a small number of times. This rearrangement joins TRBV7-8 to TRBJ2-4; TRBD2 might be the D (6 bases). The length of the CDR3 is 15 residues. The V gene lost 5 bases and the J gene lost 0 bases, with 11 bases spanning the gap. The germline V gene encodes CDR1 SGHVS and CDR2 FQNEAQ. The CDR3 DNA reads as TGTGCCAGCAGCGAACCGGGACTAGCCAAAAACATTCAGTACTTC. Translated: CASSEPGLAKNIQYF.

This clone was counted between two and nine times. This chain connects TRBV11-2 to TRBJ1-1, with TRBD1 as a possible D gene (5 bases). The CDR3 runs 14 residues. Germline lookup yields CDR1 SGHAT and CDR2 FQNNGV. V was trimmed by 5 bases and J by 4 bases, leaving 14 bases between them. This CDR3 is CASSRATAGTEAFF. The CDR3 DNA reads TGTGCCAGCAGCCGAGCGACAGCTGGCACTGAAGCTTTCTTT.

In its sample, this clone was seen a few times. V gene TRBV30 combines with J gene TRBJ2-5, with D possibly being TRBD1 (5 bases). The CDR3 extends over 13 amino acids. Per germline, CDR1 GTSNPN and CDR2 SVGIG (reference sequence). Trimming shortened V by 0 bases and J by 3 bases, and 8 bases separated the two germline ends. CDR3 DNA sequence: TGTGCCTGGAGTGTATCCAGGGAAGAGACCCAGTACTTC. Its protein is CAWSVSREETQYF. Combining the CDR3 with reference TRBV30 and TRBJ2-5 gives the whole variable domain SQTIHQWPATLVQPVGSPLSLECTVEGTSNPNLYWYRQAAGRGLQLLFYSVGIGQISSEVPQNLSASRPQDRQFILSSKKLLLSDSGFYLCAWSVSREETQYFGPGTRLLVL.

The rearrangement uses TRBV25-1 and TRBJ1-1; TRBD1 matches 9 bases. Unmatched junction bases numbered 7, after V lost 3 bases and J lost 5 bases. CDR1 and CDR2 from the germline V gene are MGHDK and SYGVNS. The CDR3 totals 15 residues. CDR3 sequence reads: CASSEEQGAETEAFF. CDR3 coding DNA: TGTGCCAGCAGTGAGGAACAGGGGGCGGAAACTGAAGCTTTCTTT.

The rearrangement links TRBV2 to TRBJ2-5; no clear D. The germline gives CDR1 SNHLY, CDR2 FYNNEI. CDR3 length: 15 amino acids. Between the trimmed V and J ends, which lost 6 bases and 2 bases, there was a span of 16 bases. The CDR3 protein is CASRANSGQQETQYF. CDR3 in DNA: TGTGCCAGCAGAGCCAATTCGGGCCAACAAGAGACCCAGTACTTC.

The chain has TRBV5-6 and TRBJ2-6; the D is unclear. CDR1 is SGHDT, CDR2 YYEEEE, per germline. There are 17 residues in the CDR3. V was cut by 1 base and J by 4 bases, with 15 bases left in between. The CDR3 nucleotides read TGTGCCAGCAGCTTGTGGCGGCTGGGGTTAGGGGCCAACGTCCTGACTTTC. Amino acid sequence: CASSLWRLGLGANVLTF.

The V gene is TRBV9, the J gene TRBJ1-6; D is ambiguous. Trimming pared 4 bases from V and 9 bases from J, leaving 11 bases between. The CDR3 is 13 amino acids. Germline V gene data show CDR1 as SGDLS and CDR2 as YYNGEE. The CDR3: CASSPHVSSPLHF. The CDR3 nucleotides read TGTGCCAGCAGCCCACATGTCTCTTCACCCCTCCACTTT.

The chain couples TRBV7-2 to TRBJ2-7; D is unclear. Per the germline V gene, CDR1 is SGHTA and CDR2 is FQGNSA. This CDR3 is 16 amino acids long. V lost 1 base and J 0 bases, leaving 13 bases between the germline ends. The CDR3 sequence: CASSLEAAVSSYEQYF. The CDR3 region has the DNA TGTGCCAGCAGCTTAGAGGCGGCGGTGAGCTCCTACGAGCAGTACTTC.

This clone appeared a few times. The genes are TRBV7-2 and TRBJ2-3; a possible D gene is TRBD2 (5 bases). Germline loops: CDR1 SGHTA, CDR2 FQGNSA. This CDR3 spans 16 amino acids. Trimming left V 1 base short and J 1 base short, with 12 bases between. The CDR3 DNA follows: TGTGCCAGCAGCTTAGGTCGGGGTTCCCGCACAGATACGCAGTATTTT. Protein: CASSLGRGSRTDTQYF.

This clone was picked up a small number of times. This chain connects TRBV5-1 to TRBJ2-1, with D perhaps matching TRBD2 (6 bases). The CDR3 is 13 amino acids. CDR1 SGHRS and CDR2 YFSETQ come from the germline V gene. V was shortened by 1 base and J by 10 bases, with 12 bases between the two germline ends. CDR3 DNA: TGCGCCAGCAGCTTGCAGATTGGGGGGGAGCAGTTCTTC. Translation: CASSLQIGGEQFF.

The chain joins TRBV7-7 to TRBJ2-3, with D unresolved. CDR1 and CDR2 from the germline V gene are SSHAT and FNYEAQ (reference sequence). The V end was cut by 5 bases, the J end by 9 bases, with 18 bases between. The CDR3 is 14 residues long. In nucleotides, the CDR3 is TGTGCCAGCAGCCCCTCGGCGGTTGCCGGGACGCAGTATTTT. This codes for CASSPSAVAGTQYF.

The chain joins TRBV18 to TRBJ1-4, with TRBD1 matching over 7 bases. V was clipped by 1 base and J by 8 bases; unmatched bases: 4. This CDR3 region has 14 residues. Germline CDR1 reads KGHSH; CDR2 reads LQKENI. In DNA, the CDR3 is TGTGCCAGCTCACCACTACAGGGACAGGAAAAACTGTTTTTT. Translating it yields CASSPLQGQEKLFF.

This clone was seen only a few times. The V gene is TRBV7-9, the J gene TRBJ2-3; no firm D call. Trimming removed 7 bases from V and 2 bases from J, with 16 bases in between. The CDR3 loop spans 15 amino acids. Germline values: CDR1 SEHNR, CDR2 FQNEAQ (reference sequence). The CDR3 DNA sequence: TGTGCCAGCATCCAAAGTAGCAAAAACACAGATACGCAGTATTTT. It translates to CASIQSSKNTDTQYF.

Comment on this clone: This specimen includes other DNA sequences encoding the same CDR3. The rearrangement joins TRBV7-2 to TRBJ1-3, with D unclear. V lost 3 bases and J lost 4, with 10 bases in between. The CDR3 has 14 residues. Germline CDR1 reads SGHTA; CDR2 reads FQGNSA. The CDR3 loop is CASSLTGSGNTIYF. The DNA of the CDR3 is TGTGCCAGCAGCTTGACGGGCTCCGGAAACACCATATATTTT.

This clone was seen only a few times. The chain recombines TRBV6-5 with TRBJ1-1; the D is unclear. Germline CDR1 MNHEY, CDR2 SVGAGI. The CDR3 length is 13 residues. V lost 5 bases to trimming and J lost 5 bases, with 12 bases between them. The CDR3 nucleotides read TGTGCCAGCAGTGGGAAACTGACGACTGAAGCTTTCTTT. It yields the protein CASSGKLTTEAFF.